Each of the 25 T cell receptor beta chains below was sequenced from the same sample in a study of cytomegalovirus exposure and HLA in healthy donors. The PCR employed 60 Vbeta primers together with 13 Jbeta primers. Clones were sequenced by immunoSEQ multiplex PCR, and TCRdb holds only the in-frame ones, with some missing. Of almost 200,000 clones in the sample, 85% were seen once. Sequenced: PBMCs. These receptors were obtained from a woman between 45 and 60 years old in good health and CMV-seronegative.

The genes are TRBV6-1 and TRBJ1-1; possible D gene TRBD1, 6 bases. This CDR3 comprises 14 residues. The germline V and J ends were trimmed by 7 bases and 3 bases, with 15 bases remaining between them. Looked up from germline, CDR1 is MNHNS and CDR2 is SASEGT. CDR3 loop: CASTPQGRDTEAFF. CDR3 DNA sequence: TGTGCCAGCACTCCTCAGGGGCGGGACACTGAAGCTTTCTTT.

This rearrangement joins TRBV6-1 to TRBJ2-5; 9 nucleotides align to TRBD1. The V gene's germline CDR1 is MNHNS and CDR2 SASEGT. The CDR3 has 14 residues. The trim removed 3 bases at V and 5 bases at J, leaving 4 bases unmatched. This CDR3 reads CASSERDRGETQYF. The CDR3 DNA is TGTGCCAGCAGTGAGAGAGACAGGGGGGAGACCCAGTACTTC.

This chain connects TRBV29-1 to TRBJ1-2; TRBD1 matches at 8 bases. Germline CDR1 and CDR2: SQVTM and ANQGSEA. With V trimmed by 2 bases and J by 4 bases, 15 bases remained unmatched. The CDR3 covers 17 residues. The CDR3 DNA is TGCAGCGTTGAATCGTCGGGGAGGGCAGGGGGCCGCTATGGCTACACCTTC. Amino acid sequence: CSVESSGRAGGRYGYTF.

The CDR3 DNA reads TGTGCCAGCAGTTTGGGACTAGCTTCCTACGAGCAGTACTTC. Translated, it gives CASSLGLASYEQYF. The chain is built from TRBV28 and TRBJ2-7; 9 bases map to TRBD2. The ends lost 3 bases at V and 1 base at J; junction bases unmatched: 1. Germline CDR1 and CDR2: MDHEN and SYDVKM. The CDR3 contains 14 residues.

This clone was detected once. The CDR3 DNA reads as TGTGCCAGCAGTGCTACGGACAGACGCTCCTACGAGCAGTACTTC. Its translation: CASSATDRRSYEQYF. V is TRBV6-6 and J is TRBJ2-7, with TRBD1 as a possible D gene (6 bases). Germline V gene lookup returns CDR1 MNHNY and CDR2 SVGAGI (reference sequence). The CDR3 has 15 amino acids. V was shortened by 5 bases and J by 0 bases, with 14 bases between the two germline ends.

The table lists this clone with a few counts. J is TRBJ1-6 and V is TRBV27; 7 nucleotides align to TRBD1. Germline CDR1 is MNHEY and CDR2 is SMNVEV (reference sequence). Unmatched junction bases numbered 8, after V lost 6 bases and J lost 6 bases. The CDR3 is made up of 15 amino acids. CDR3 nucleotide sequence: TGTGCCAGCAGAGACAGGGCCCCACTTAATTCACCCCTCCACTTT. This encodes CASRDRAPLNSPLHF.

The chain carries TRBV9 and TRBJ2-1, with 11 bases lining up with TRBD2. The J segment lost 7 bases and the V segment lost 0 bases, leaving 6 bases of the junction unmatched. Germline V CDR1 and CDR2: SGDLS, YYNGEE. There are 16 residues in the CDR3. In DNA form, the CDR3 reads TGTGCCAGCAGCGTAGTCACGACTAGCGGGACTAATGAGCAGTTCTTC. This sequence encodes CASSVVTTSGTNEQFF.

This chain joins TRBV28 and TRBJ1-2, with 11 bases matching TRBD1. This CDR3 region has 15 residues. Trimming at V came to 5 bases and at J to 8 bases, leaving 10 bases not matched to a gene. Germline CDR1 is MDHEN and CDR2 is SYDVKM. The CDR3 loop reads CASSPGTGGIWGYTF. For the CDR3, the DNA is TGTGCCAGCAGTCCAGGGACAGGGGGGATATGGGGCTACACCTTC.

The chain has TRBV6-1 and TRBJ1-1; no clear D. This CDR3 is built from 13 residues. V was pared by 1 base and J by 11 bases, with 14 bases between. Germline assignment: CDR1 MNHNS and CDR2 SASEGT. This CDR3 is CASSEVSGVAAFF. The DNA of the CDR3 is TGTGCCAGCAGTGAAGTTTCCGGGGTGGCCGCTTTCTTT.

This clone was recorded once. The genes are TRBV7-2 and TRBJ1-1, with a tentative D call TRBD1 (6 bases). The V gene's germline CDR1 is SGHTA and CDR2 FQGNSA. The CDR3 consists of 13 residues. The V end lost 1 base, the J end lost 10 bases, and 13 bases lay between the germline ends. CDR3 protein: CASSLGEGGPAFF. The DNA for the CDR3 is TGTGCCAGCAGCTTAGGGGAGGGGGGACCAGCTTTCTTT.

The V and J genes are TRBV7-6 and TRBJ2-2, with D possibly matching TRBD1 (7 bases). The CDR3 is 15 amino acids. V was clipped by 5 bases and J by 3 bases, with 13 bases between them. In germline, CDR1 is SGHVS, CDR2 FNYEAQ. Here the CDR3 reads CASSAGQTHTGELFF. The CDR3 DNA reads TGTGCCAGCAGCGCGGGACAGACACACACCGGGGAGCTGTTTTTT.

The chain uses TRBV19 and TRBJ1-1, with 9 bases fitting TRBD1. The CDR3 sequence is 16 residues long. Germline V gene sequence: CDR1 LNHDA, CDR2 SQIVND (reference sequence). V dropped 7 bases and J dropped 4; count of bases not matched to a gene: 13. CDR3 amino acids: CASTSRQGEWTTEAFF. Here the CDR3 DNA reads TGTGCCAGTACCTCCCGACAGGGGGAATGGACCACTGAAGCTTTCTTT.

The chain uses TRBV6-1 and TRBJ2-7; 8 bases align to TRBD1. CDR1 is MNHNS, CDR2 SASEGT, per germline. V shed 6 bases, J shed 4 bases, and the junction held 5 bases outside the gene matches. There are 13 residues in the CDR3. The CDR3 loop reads CASRQGEQYEQYF. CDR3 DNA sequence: TGTGCCAGCAGACAGGGGGAACAATACGAGCAGTACTTC.

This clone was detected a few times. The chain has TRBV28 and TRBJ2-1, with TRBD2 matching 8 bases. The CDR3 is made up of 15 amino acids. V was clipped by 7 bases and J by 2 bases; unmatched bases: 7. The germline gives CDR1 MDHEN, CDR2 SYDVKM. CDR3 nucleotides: TGTGCCAGCACCTTCGGCGGGGGGCCCTACAATGAGCAGTTCTTC. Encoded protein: CASTFGGGPYNEQFF.

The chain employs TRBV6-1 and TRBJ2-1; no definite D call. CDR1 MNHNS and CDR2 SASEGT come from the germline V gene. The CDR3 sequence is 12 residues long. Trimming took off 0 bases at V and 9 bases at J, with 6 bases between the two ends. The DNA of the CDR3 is TGTGCCAGCAGTGAAGCGATGAGTGAGCAGTTCTTC. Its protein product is CASSEAMSEQFF.

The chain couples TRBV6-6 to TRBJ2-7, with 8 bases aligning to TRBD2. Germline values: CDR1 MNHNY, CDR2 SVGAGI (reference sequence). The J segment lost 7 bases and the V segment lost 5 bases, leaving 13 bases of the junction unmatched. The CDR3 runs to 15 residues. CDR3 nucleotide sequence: TGTGCCAGCAGTCAGAGTGCGGGAGGTATGCGGGAGCAGTACTTC. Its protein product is CASSQSAGGMREQYF.

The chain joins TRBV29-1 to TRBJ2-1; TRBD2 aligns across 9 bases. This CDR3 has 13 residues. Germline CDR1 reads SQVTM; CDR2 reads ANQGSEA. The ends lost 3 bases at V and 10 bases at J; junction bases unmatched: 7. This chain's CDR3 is CSVDRAGGGEQFF. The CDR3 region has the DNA TGCAGCGTTGATCGGGCGGGAGGGGGAGAGCAGTTCTTC.

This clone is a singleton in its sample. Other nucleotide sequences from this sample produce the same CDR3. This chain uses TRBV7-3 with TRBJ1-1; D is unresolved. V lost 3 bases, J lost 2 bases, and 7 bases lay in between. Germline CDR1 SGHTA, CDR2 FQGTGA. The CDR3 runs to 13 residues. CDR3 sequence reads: CASSLGRNTEAFF. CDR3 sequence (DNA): TGTGCCAGCAGCTTGGGGAGAAACACTGAAGCTTTCTTT.

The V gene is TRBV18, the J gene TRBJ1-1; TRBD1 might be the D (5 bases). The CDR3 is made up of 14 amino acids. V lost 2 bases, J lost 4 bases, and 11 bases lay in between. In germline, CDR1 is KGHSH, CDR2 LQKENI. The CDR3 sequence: CASSPVGAPTEAFF. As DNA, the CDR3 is TGTGCCAGCTCACCAGTAGGGGCCCCCACTGAAGCTTTCTTT.

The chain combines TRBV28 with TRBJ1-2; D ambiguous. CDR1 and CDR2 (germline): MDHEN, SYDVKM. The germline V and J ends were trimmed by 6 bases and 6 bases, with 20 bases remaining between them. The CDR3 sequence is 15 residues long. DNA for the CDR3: TGTGCCAGCAGAGCGTCCCGACTGAGGGTTGATGGCTACACCTTC. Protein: CASRASRLRVDGYTF.

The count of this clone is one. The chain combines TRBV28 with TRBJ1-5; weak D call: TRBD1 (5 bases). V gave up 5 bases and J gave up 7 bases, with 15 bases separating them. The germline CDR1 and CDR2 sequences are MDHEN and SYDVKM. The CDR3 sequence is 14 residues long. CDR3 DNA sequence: TGTGCCAGCAGTCCCCCGCAGGGTTGGCAGCCCCAGCATTTT. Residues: CASSPPQGWQPQHF.

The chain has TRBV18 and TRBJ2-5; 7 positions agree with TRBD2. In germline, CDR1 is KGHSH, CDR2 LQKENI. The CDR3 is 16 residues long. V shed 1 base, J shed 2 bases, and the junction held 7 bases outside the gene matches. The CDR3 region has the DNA TGTGCCAGCTCACCACTTGCGGCTAGCGGACAAGAGACCCAGTACTTC. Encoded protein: CASSPLAASGQETQYF.

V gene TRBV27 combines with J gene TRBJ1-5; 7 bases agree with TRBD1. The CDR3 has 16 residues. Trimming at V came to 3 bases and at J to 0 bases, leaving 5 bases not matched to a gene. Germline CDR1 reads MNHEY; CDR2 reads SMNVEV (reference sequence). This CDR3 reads CASSFSGQASNQPQHF. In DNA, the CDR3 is TGTGCCAGCAGTTTCAGCGGACAGGCTAGCAATCAGCCCCAGCATTTT.

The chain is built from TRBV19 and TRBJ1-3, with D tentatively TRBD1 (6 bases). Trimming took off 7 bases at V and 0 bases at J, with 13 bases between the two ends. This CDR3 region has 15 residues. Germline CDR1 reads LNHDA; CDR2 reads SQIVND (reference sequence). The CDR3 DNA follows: TGTGCCAGTACCCGAGGACAGTTCTCTGGAAACACCATATATTTT. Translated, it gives CASTRGQFSGNTIYF. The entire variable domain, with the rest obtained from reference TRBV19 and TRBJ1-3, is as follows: DGGITQSPKYLFRKEGQNVTLSCEQNLNHDAMYWYRQDPGQGLRLIYYSQIVNDFQKGDIAEGYSVSREKKESFPLTVTSAQKNPTAFYLCASTRGQFSGNTIYFGEGSWLTVV.

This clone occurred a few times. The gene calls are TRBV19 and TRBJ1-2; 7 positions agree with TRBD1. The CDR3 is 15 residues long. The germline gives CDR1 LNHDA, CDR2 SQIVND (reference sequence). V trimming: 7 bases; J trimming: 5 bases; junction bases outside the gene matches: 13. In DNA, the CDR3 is TGTGCCAGTACTCTACCGGACAGGACGAAATATGGCTACACCTTC. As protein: CASTLPDRTKYGYTF.